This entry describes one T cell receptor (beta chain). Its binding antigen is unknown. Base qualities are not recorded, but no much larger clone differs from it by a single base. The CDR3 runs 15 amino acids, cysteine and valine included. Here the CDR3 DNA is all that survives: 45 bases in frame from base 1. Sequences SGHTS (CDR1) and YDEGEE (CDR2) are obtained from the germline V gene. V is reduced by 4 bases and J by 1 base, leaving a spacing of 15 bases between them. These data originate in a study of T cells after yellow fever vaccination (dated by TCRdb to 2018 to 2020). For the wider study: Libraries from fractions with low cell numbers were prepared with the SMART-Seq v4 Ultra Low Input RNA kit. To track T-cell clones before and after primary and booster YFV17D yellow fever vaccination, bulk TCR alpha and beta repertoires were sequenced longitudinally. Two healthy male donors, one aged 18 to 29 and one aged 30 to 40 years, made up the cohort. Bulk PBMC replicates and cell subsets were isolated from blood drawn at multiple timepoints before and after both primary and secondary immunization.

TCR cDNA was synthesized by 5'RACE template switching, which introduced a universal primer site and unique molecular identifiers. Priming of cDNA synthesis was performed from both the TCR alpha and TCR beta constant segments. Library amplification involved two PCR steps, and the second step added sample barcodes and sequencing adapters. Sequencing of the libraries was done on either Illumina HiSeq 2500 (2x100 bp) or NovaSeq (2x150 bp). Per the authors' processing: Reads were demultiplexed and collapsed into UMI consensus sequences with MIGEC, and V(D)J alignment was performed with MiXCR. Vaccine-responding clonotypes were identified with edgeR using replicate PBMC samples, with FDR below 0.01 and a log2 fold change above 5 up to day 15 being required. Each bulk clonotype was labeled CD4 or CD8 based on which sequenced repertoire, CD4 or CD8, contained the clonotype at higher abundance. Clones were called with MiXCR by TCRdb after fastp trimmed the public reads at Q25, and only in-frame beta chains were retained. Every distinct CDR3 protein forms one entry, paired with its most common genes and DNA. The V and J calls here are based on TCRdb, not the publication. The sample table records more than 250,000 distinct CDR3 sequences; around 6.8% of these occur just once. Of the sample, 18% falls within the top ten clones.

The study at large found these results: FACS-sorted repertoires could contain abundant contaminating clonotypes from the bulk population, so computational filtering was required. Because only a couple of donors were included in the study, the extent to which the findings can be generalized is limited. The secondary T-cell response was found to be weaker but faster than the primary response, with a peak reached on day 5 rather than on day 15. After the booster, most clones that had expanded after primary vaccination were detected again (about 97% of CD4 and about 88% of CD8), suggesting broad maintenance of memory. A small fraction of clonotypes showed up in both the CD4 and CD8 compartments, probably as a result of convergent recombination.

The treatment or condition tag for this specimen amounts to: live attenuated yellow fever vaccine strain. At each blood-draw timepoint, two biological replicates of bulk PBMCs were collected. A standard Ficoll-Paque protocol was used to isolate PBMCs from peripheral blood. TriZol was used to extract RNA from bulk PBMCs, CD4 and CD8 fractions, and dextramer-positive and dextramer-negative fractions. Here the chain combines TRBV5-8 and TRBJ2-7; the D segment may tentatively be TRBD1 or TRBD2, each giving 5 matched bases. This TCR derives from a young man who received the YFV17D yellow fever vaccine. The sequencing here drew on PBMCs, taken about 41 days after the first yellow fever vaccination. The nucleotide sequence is TGTGCCAGCAGCCCGGAGGTGGGGCAATCCTACGAGCAGTACGTC. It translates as CASSPEVGQSYEQYV.